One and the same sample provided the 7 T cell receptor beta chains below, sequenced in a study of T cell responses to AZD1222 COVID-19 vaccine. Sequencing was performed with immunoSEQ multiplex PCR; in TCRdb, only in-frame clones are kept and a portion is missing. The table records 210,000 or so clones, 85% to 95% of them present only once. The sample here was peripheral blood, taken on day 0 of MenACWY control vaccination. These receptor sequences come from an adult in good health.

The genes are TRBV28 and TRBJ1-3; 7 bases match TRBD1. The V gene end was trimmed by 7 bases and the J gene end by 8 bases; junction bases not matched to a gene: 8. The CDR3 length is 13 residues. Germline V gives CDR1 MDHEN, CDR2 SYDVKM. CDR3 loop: CASTRQGIYTIYF. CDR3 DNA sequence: TGTGCCAGCACCAGACAGGGAATTTACACCATATATTTT.

The CDR3 is CSASEGDWSYTF. The CDR3 nucleotides are TGCAGTGCTAGTGAGGGGGACTGGAGCTACACCTTC. The gene calls are TRBV20-1 and TRBJ1-2, with D perhaps matching TRBD1 (6 bases). In germline, CDR1 is DFQATT, CDR2 SNEGSKA (reference sequence). V gave up 3 bases and J gave up 9 bases, with 14 bases separating them. The CDR3 spans 12 residues.

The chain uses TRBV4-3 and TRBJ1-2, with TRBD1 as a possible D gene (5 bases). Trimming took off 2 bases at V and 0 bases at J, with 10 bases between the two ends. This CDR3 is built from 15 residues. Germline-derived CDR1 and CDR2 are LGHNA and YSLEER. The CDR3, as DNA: TGCGCCAGCAGCCAACCGGGGACCGCTAACTATGGCTACACCTTC. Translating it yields CASSQPGTANYGYTF.

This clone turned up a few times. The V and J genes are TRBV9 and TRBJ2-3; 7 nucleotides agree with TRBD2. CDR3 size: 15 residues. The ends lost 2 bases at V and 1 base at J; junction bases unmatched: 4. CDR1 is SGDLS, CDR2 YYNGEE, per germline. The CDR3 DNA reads TGTGCCAGCAGCGTGGTGGCGGGGGGCACAGATACGCAGTATTTT. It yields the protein CASSVVAGGTDTQYF.

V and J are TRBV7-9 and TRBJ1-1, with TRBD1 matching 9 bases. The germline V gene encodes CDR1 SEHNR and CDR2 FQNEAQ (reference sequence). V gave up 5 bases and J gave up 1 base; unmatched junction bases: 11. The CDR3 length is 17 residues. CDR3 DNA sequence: TGTGCCAGCAGCCGCGGGACAGGGATGGGGGCGAACACTGAAGCTTTCTTT. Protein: CASSRGTGMGANTEAFF.

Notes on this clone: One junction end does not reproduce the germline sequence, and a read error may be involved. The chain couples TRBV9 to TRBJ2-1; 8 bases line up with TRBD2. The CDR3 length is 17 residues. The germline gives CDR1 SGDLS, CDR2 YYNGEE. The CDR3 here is CASSPRGGVPSDNEQFF. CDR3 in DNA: TGTGCCAGCAGCCCCCGGGGGGGGGTCCCCTCCGACAATGAGCAGTTCTTC.

DNA of the CDR3: TGTGCCAGCAGTGAAATCCCAGGACAGGGTAACACTGAAGCTTTCTTT. Translating it yields CASSEIPGQGNTEAFF. The genes are TRBV6-1 and TRBJ1-1; TRBD1 matches at 8 bases. V lost 2 bases, J lost 2 bases, and 7 bases stayed unmatched. CDR1 MNHNS and CDR2 SASEGT come from the germline V gene. This CDR3 is built from 16 residues.